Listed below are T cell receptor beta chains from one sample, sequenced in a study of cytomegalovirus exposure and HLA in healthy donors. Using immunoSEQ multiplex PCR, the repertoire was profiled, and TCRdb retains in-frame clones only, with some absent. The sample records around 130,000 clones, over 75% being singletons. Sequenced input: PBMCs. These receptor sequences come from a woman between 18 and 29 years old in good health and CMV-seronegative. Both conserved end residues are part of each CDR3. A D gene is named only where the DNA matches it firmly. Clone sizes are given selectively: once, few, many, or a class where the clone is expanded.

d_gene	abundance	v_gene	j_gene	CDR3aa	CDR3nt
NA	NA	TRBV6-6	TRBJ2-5	CASSYYRQETQYF	TGTGCCAGCAGTTATTACAGGCAAGAGACCCAGTACTTC
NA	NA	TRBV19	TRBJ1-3	CASEASLGNTIYF	TGTGCCAGCGAGGCGTCTCTGGGAAACACCATATATTTT
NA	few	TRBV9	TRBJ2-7	CASSTGRGGVYEQYF	TGTGCCAGCAGCACCGGCCGGGGAGGCGTCTACGAGCAGTACTTC
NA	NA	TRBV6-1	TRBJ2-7	CASSEDSFYEQYF	TGTGCCAGCAGTGAAGACAGCTTCTACGAGCAGTACTTC
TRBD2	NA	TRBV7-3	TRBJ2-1	CASSLDGGAYNEQFF	TGTGCCAGCAGCTTAGACGGGGGGGCGTACAATGAGCAGTTCTTC
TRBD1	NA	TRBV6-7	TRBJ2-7	CASSYTGTGWSSEQYF	TGTGCCAGCAGTTATACCGGGACAGGTTGGAGTAGCGAGCAGTACTTC
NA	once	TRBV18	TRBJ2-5	CASSPGGAETQYF	TGTGCCAGCTCACCAGGCGGGGCAGAGACCCAGTACTTC
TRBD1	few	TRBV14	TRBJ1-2	CASSQGRTRARGLVDYGYTF	TGTGCCAGCAGCCAAGGCAGAACGCGGGCCAGGGGGCTGGTTGACTATGGCTACACCTTC
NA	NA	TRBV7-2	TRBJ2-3	CASGQGLSTDTQYF	TGTGCCAGCGGGCAGGGTCTTAGCACAGATACGCAGTATTTT
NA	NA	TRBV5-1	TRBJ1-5	CASSLQGDQPQHF	TGCGCCAGCAGCTTACAGGGTGATCAGCCCCAGCATTTT
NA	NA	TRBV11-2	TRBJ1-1	CASSLGSVGDTEAFF	TGTGCCAGCAGCTTGGGATCAGTCGGGGACACTGAAGCTTTCTTT
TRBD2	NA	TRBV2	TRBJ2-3	CASTGTSREDTQYF	TGTGCCAGCACCGGGACTAGTCGGGAAGATACGCAGTATTTT
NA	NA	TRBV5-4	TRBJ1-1	CASSLAGTNRAFF	TGTGCCAGCAGCCTGGCCGGGACAAATAGGGCTTTCTTT
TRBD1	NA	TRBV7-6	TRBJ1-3	CASSSYTGAPSGNTIYF	TGTGCCAGCAGCTCATATACAGGGGCGCCCTCTGGAAACACCATATATTTT
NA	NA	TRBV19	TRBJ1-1	CASSIGQITEAFF	TGTGCCAGTAGTATTGGCCAGATCACTGAAGCTTTCTTT
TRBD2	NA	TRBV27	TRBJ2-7	CASSFSGGLVVHEQYF	TGTGCCAGCAGTTTCTCCGGGGGACTAGTCGTCCACGAGCAGTACTTC
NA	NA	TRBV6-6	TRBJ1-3	CASSPGRTTVGNTIYF	TGTGCCAGCAGTCCTGGCCGGACGACAGTTGGAAACACCATATATTTT
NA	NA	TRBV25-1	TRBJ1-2	CASSGAKVGVSGYTF	TGTGCCAGCAGTGGGGCTAAAGTGGGAGTGAGCGGCTACACCTTC
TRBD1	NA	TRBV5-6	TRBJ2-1	CASSQSNRDRIFSSFF	TGTGCCAGCAGCCAATCGAACCGGGACAGGATCTTCTCGTCGTTCTTC
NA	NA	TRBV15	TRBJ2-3	CATSRGGGTGQQDTQYF	TGTGCCACCAGCAGAGGAGGCGGAACAGGGCAGCAAGATACGCAGTATTTT
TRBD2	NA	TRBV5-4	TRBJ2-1	CASSLPSGTKLDNEQFF	TGTGCCAGCAGCTTGCCCAGCGGGACTAAGTTGGACAATGAGCAGTTCTTC
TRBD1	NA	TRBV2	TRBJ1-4	CASSPGQGTRLFF	TGTGCCAGCAGCCCAGGACAGGGGACAAGGTTGTTTTTT
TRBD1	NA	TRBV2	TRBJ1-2	CASSGDRGGYGYTF	TGTGCCAGCAGTGGGGACAGGGGGGGTTATGGCTACACCTTC
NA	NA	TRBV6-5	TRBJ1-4	CASNGVSGKLFF	TGTGCCAGCAACGGGGTGTCAGGAAAACTGTTTTTT
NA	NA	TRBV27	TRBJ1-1	CASSVGAVNTEAFF	TGTGCCAGCAGTGTAGGGGCGGTGAACACTGAAGCTTTCTTT
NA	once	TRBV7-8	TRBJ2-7	CASSLGGDSYEQYF	TGTGCCAGCAGCTTAGGAGGCGACTCCTACGAGCAGTACTTC
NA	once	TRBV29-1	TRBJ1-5	CSVGTSYNQPQHF	TGCAGCGTTGGGACAAGTTACAATCAGCCCCAGCATTTT
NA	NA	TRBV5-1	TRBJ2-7	CASSLAAQLTYEQYF	TGCGCCAGCAGCTTGGCGGCACAGCTTACCTACGAGCAGTACTTC
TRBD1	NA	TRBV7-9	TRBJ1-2	CASSSRTGELGYTF	TGTGCCAGCAGCTCACGGACAGGGGAGCTCGGCTACACCTTC
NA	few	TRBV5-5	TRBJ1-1	CASSFGVTEAFF	TGTGCCAGCAGCTTTGGAGTTACTGAAGCTTTCTTT
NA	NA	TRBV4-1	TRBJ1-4	CASSQGGAANEKLFF	TGCGCCAGCAGCCAGGGGGGGGCGGCTAATGAAAAACTGTTTTTT
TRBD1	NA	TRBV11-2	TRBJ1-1	CASSLGQGGTFF	TGTGCCAGCAGCTTGGGACAGGGAGGAACTTTCTTT
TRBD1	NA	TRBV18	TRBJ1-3	CASSLTGTGIYSGNTIYF	TGTGCCAGCTCACTCACCGGGACAGGGATATACTCTGGAAACACCATATATTTT
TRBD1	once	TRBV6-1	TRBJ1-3	CASSRDSSGNTIYF	TGTGCCAGCAGTCGGGACAGCTCTGGAAACACCATATATTTT
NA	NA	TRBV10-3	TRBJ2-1	CAIKGGGSYNEQFF	TGTGCCATCAAGGGAGGGGGTTCCTACAATGAGCAGTTCTTC
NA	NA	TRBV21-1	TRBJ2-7	CASSKAVLFWRPYEQYF	TGTGCCAGCAGCAAAGCTGTGCTATTCTGGAGACCCTACGAGCAGTACTTC
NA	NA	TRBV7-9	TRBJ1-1	CASAPPADTEAFF	TGTGCCAGCGCTCCCCCTGCAGACACTGAAGCTTTCTTT
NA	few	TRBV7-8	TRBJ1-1	CASSFRRGGTEAFF	TGTGCCAGCAGCTTCAGGCGGGGGGGAACTGAAGCTTTCTTT
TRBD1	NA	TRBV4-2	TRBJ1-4	CASSQDGAGGDEKLFF	TGTGCCAGCAGCCAAGATGGGGCAGGGGGCGATGAAAAACTGTTTTTT
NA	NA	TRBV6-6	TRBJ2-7	CASRGRGSSYEQYF	TGTGCCAGCAGGGGCAGAGGGAGCTCCTACGAGCAGTACTTC
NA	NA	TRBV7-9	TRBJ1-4	CASSLGLDEKLFF	TGTGCCAGCAGCCTGGGCCTTGATGAAAAACTGTTTTTT
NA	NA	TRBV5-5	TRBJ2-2	CASSGDNANTGELFF	TGTGCCAGCAGCGGGGACAATGCGAACACCGGGGAGCTGTTTTTT
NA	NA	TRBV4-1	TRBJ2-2	CASSQEARGTGELFF	TGCGCCAGCAGCCAAGAAGCAAGAGGCACCGGGGAGCTGTTTTTT
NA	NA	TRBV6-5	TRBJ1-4	CASSYGWTSTNEKLFF	TGTGCCAGCAGTTACGGGTGGACATCAACTAATGAAAAACTGTTTTTT
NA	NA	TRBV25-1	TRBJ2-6	CASSPYSSGANGLTF	TGTGCCAGCAGCCCTTATAGCTCTGGGGCCAACGGCCTGACTTTC
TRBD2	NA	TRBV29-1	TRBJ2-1	CSVDFGEGSSYNEQFF	TGCAGCGTTGACTTTGGGGAGGGAAGCTCCTACAATGAGCAGTTCTTC
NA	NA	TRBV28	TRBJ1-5	CASSLGQSNQPQHF	TGTGCCAGCAGTTTAGGGCAGAGCAATCAGCCCCAGCATTTT
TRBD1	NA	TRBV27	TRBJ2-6	CASSPQDRFSGANVLTF	TGTGCCAGCAGTCCCCAGGACAGGTTCTCCGGGGCCAACGTCCTGACTTTC
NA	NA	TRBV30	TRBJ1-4	CAWSGLANEKLFF	TGTGCCTGGAGTGGACTGGCTAATGAAAAACTGTTTTTT
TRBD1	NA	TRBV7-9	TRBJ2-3	CSSSQRTGGGGPDTQYF	TGTTCCAGCAGCCAACGGACAGGGGGTGGGGGACCAGATACGCAGTATTTT
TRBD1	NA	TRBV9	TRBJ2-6	CASSVLGITGGSSGANVLTF	TGTGCCAGCAGCGTATTAGGTATAACAGGGGGCAGCTCTGGGGCCAACGTCCTGACTTTC
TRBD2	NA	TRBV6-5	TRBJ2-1	CASSYSGGTGIEQFF	TGTGCCAGCAGTTATTCGGGGGGTACAGGAATTGAGCAGTTCTTC
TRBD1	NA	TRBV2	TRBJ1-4	CASRETGVANEKLFF	TGTGCCAGCAGGGAAACAGGGGTTGCTAATGAAAAACTGTTTTTT
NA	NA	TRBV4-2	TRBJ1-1	CASSQVVRMFSEAFF	TGTGCCAGCAGCCAAGTCGTCAGGATGTTTTCTGAAGCTTTCTTT